In this sample, the clone carrying this T cell receptor beta chain turned up a few times. Its cognate antigen is unknown. These data belong to a study of response to subunit inactivated influenza vaccine. Study findings and constraints: Each seasonal influenza vaccination recruits few new T cells, the authors suggested.

Each CDR3 protein is one row after TCRdb ran MiXCR on the RT-PCR reads. The sample has about 570,000 distinct CDR3 sequences; about 10% are singletons. V was clipped by 2 bases and J by 5 bases, with 19 bases between them. Germline-derived CDR1 and CDR2 are SGHVS and FQNEAQ. The CDR3 is 16 residues long. The same sample was also studied in work on T cells expressing NK-cell markers. That study adds: 5'RACE template switching with UMIs produced the TCR beta cDNA. Sorted CD3+CD56+NKG2C+, CD3+CD56+NKG2C- and CD3+CD56-NKG2C+ T cells provided the TCR beta repertoires. The study sequenced eight donors, seven HCMV-seropositive and one seronegative. Several donors' CD3+CD56-NKG2C+ cells were dominated by the same clonotypes.

The sequenced sample was PBMCs from blood, obtained on the day of vaccination. This clonotype was obtained from a man aged 50 or older who received an inactivated influenza vaccine. The chain uses TRBV7-8 and TRBJ2-7; a possible D gene is TRBD1 (5 bases). CDR3 region: CASSLKQAIRSHEQYF. DNA for the CDR3: TGTGCCAGCAGCTTAAAACAGGCCATCAGATCCCACGAGCAGTACTTC.